This TCR beta chain was found in a study of cytomegalovirus exposure and HLA in healthy donors. PCR amplification relied on 60 Vbeta primers (plus 13 Jbeta primers). Sequenced by immunoSEQ multiplex PCR; TCRdb stores in-frame clones only, minus some. Among around 150,000 clones listed, roughly four fifths were seen once. On this clone: Its target is unknown.

This CDR3 is 13 amino acids long. V shed 9 bases, J shed 7 bases, and the junction held 3 bases outside the gene matches. Germline assignment: CDR1 LNHDA and CDR2 SQIVND (reference sequence). General observations from the study: For cytomegalovirus status, the classifier reportedly gave diagnoses with high specificity and sensitivity.

This sequence joins TRBV19 and TRBJ2-1; 13 bases fit TRBD2. The TCR was taken from a man aged 25 to 40 in good health and CMV-seropositive. Sequenced input: PBMCs. The CDR3 DNA follows: TGTGCCAGCGGGACTAGCGGGATTAATGAGCAGTTCTTC. Translated, it gives CASGTSGINEQFF.